This T cell receptor (beta chain) was captured in a study of T-cell memory formation after mild COVID-19. Study findings and constraints: Most CD4+ clones that shrank were in CM and EM, while CD8+ ones turned up in EMRA.

Trimming pared 3 bases from V and 6 bases from J, leaving 8 bases between. The germline V gene has CDR1 SNHLY and CDR2 FYNNEI. The length of the CDR3 is 13 residues. A remark on this clonotype: Its antigen is unknown.

Researchers used 5'RACE with constant-segment primers to make TCR alpha and TCR beta cDNA libraries that carry sample barcodes and UMIs. Each CDR3 protein is one row after TCRdb ran MiXCR on the 5' RACE reads. In the table there are hundreds of thousands of distinct CDR3 sequences, less than 25% of which are singletons. This chain links TRBV2 with TRBJ2-2; D remains unclear. The sequence came from an adult woman who had mild COVID-19 (a few samples of this study predate the infection). Cell type and time point are not known. The sample was PBMCs or a T cell subset sorted from them (not recorded which). The CDR3 sequence: CASSDLGSGELFF. In DNA form, the CDR3 reads TGTGCCAGCAGTGATCTGGGGTCCGGGGAGCTGTTTTTT.